This record looks at one T cell receptor beta chain sequence and its context. As yet, its antigen is unknown. The data are from a study of tumor-infiltrating lymphocytes in primary liver carcinoma. Background on the study: Spanning 4.2 to 10 cm, the tumors were T1-T3 N0M0. Samples gave roughly 3.65 to 7.13 million productive TCRbeta reads, similar across tissue types.

The CDR3 has 14 amino acids. V lost 5 bases and J lost 4; bases outside the gene matches: 3. Germline V gene data show CDR1 as SEHNR and CDR2 as FQNEAQ (reference sequence). The researchers produced TCR beta cDNA from around 500 ng total RNA with a constant-region primer. Slightly modified ARM-PCR served as the procedure for the TCR beta libraries. These libraries came from three rounds of nested multiplex PCR. In the first two PCR rounds, TRBV1-TRBV30 forward primers were paired with a C-beta reverse primer, and each round lasted roughly 9 cycles. TCRdb ran MiXCR on the multiplex PCR reads and lists one entry per CDR3 protein. The table records some 200,000 distinct CDR3 sequences, about 61% of them present only once. Germline DNA was extracted alongside blood RNA, which was obtained from unsorted whole blood. Study-wide results and limits: Blood fell significantly below tumors in its top-250-clone fraction (p = 0.039). Tumor-adjacent and tumor-blood pairs shared a smaller degree of overlap than tumor region pairs.

Sequencing used peripheral blood. This clonotype was sampled from a woman aged 55-69 years with primary liver carcinoma and hepatitis B virus infection. V gene TRBV7-9 combines with J gene TRBJ2-2, with 8 bases aligning to TRBD2. CDR3 sequence: CASSILAGTGELFF. The CDR3 DNA reads as TGTGCCAGCAGCATCCTAGCGGGCACCGGGGAGCTGTTTTTT.